These 27 T cell receptor beta chains originate from one sample sequenced in a study of control samples from healthy donors and cancer patients. The table came from immunoSEQ multiplex PCR; TCRdb's copy has only in-frame clones and leaves some out. The sample shows under 150,000 clones, around nine tenths of them seen only once. Sample: blood. The receptors here all came from a man aged 25-45 years in good health.

The chain recombines TRBV27 with TRBJ2-6, with D perhaps TRBD1 (5 bases). Trimming removed 6 bases at V and 1 base at J, with 10 bases between. The CDR3 contains 15 residues. Germline V gene lookup returns CDR1 MNHEY and CDR2 SMNVEV (reference sequence). The CDR3: CASRTERSGANVLTF. The CDR3 coding sequence is TGTGCCAGCAGGACAGAGAGATCTGGGGCCAACGTCCTGACTTTC.

The count of this clone is one. The DNA of the CDR3 is TGTGCCAGCAGTAGGGTGGGCTATGGCTACACCTTC. Amino acid sequence: CASSRVGYGYTF. J is TRBJ1-2 and V is TRBV2, with no clear D. In germline, CDR1 is SNHLY, CDR2 FYNNEI. V dropped 5 bases and J dropped 4 bases, with 8 bases sitting between them. The CDR3 is 12 amino acids.

The chain couples TRBV11-3 to TRBJ2-1; TRBD2 might be the D (5 bases). The V gene lost 4 bases and the J gene lost 7 bases, with 11 bases spanning the gap. This CDR3 contains 13 residues. In germline, CDR1 is SGHNT, CDR2 YENEEA. The CDR3 protein is CASSSYGENEQFF. CDR3 in DNA: TGTGCCAGCAGCTCATACGGGGAAAATGAGCAGTTCTTC. Full variable domain (rest looked up from reference TRBV11-3 and TRBJ2-1): EAGVVQSPRYKIIEKKQPVAFWCNPISGHNTLYWYLQNLGQGPELLIRYENEEAVDDSQLPKDRFSAERLKGVDSTLKIQPAELGDSAVYLCASSSYGENEQFFGPGTRLTVL.

The chain employs TRBV27 and TRBJ2-1; 11 nucleotides agree with TRBD2. The germline gives CDR1 MNHEY, CDR2 SMNVEV (reference sequence). The CDR3 runs to 18 residues. Losses at the gene ends were 2 bases for V and 4 bases for J; bases not matched to a gene: 10. As DNA, the CDR3 is TGTGCCAGCAGTTTACTTCAACTAGCGGGAGTAGGGTACAATGAGCAGTTCTTC. Amino acids: CASSLLQLAGVGYNEQFF.

The chain combines TRBV3-1 (or the pseudogene TRBV3-2) with TRBJ1-2, with D perhaps matching TRBD1 (5 bases). V lost 4 bases and J lost 2, with 11 bases in between. The CDR3 has 14 amino acids. In germline, CDR1 is LGHDT, CDR2 YNNKEL (reference sequence). The chain's CDR3 is CASSPGGVNYGYTF. Written as DNA, the CDR3 is TGTGCCAGCAGCCCGGGGGGGGTGAACTATGGCTACACCTTC.

V gene TRBV27 combines with J gene TRBJ1-2, with TRBD1 matching 9 bases. V trimming: 6 bases; J trimming: 5 bases; junction bases outside the gene matches: 4. This CDR3 region has 13 residues. CDR1 and CDR2 from the germline V gene are MNHEY and SMNVEV (reference sequence). The CDR3 loop reads CASSQDRGYGYTF. As DNA, the CDR3 is TGTGCCAGCAGCCAGGACAGGGGATATGGCTACACCTTC.

The chain carries TRBV28 and TRBJ1-5, with D unclear. V was clipped by 5 bases and J by 7 bases, with 12 bases between them. This CDR3 has 13 amino acids. The germline V gene has CDR1 MDHEN and CDR2 SYDVKM. CDR3 region: CASSPNGRQPQHF. Here the CDR3 DNA reads TGTGCCAGCAGTCCAAATGGTAGACAGCCCCAGCATTTT.

The gene calls are TRBV5-1 and TRBJ1-4; 8 bases fit TRBD1. Germline V gives CDR1 SGHRS, CDR2 YFSETQ. There are 16 residues in the CDR3. J gave up 7 bases and V 2 bases, and 10 bases lay outside the gene matches. For the CDR3, the DNA is TGCGCCAGCAGCTTTCGGCAGGGGGCTATAGGTGAAAAACTGTTTTTT. Its protein is CASSFRQGAIGEKLFF.

This chain uses TRBV4-2 with TRBJ1-1, with 12 bases that match TRBD1. Germline CDR1 LGHNA, CDR2 YNFKEQ. V lost 0 bases, J lost 11 bases, and 13 bases stayed unmatched. The CDR3 consists of 17 residues. CDR3 residues: CASSQEWTGTGGAVAFF. The CDR3 DNA reads TGTGCCAGCAGCCAAGAGTGGACCGGGACAGGGGGCGCGGTGGCTTTCTTT.

This clone was seen a single time. This chain uses TRBV7-3 with TRBJ1-1; TRBD1 agrees at 8 bases. Trimming removed 1 base from V and 5 bases from J; junction bases left unmatched: 24. There are 21 residues in the CDR3. Looked up from germline, CDR1 is SGHTA and CDR2 is FQGTGA. The CDR3 coding sequence is TGTGCCAGCAGCTTAAGGCATAAGGGGACAGGCTTCCCGAGGTCTGGGACTGAAGCTTTCTTT. It codes for CASSLRHKGTGFPRSGTEAFF.

This chain joins TRBV28 and TRBJ2-1, with TRBD2 as a possible D gene (6 bases). V dropped 2 bases and J dropped 8 bases, with 19 bases sitting between them. This CDR3 has 16 amino acids. Germline V gene data show CDR1 as MDHEN and CDR2 as SYDVKM. CDR3 nucleotide sequence: TGTGCCAGCAGTTTAATCCAGGGACTTTACGCCGATGAGCAGTTCTTC. It codes for CASSLIQGLYADEQFF.

The genes are TRBV6-5 and TRBJ1-1; 11 nucleotides agree with TRBD1. The V and J ends lost 7 bases and 0 bases, in that order; junction bases with no gene match: 4. The CDR3 loop spans 15 amino acids. The germline CDR1 and CDR2 sequences are MNHEY and SVGAGI. CDR3 protein: CASTRTGGLNTEAFF. The DNA of the CDR3 is TGTGCCAGCACCCGGACAGGGGGCCTGAACACTGAAGCTTTCTTT.

The chain uses TRBV28 and TRBJ2-1; 10 bases fit TRBD2. Germline V gene sequence: CDR1 MDHEN, CDR2 SYDVKM. The CDR3 runs 15 residues. Trimming removed 6 bases from V and 2 bases from J; junction bases left unmatched: 4. Here the CDR3 DNA reads TGTGCCAGCAGCAAAAGCGGGAGGGCCTACAATGAGCAGTTCTTC. Its translation is CASSKSGRAYNEQFF.

Details on this clone: At the DNA level, this CDR3 is encoded by other sequences in the same sample as well. The V call is TRBV5-8, the J call TRBJ1-5; 11 nucleotides agree with TRBD1. Germline V gives CDR1 SGHTS, CDR2 YDEGEE. Germline trimming cut 4 bases from V and 6 bases from J; bases unmatched to any gene: 6. The CDR3 loop spans 15 amino acids. The CDR3 protein is CASSPDRGRTQPQHF. CDR3 in DNA: TGTGCCAGCAGCCCGGACAGGGGGCGTACTCAGCCCCAGCATTTT.

The gene calls are TRBV5-5 and TRBJ2-5; the D is unclear. This CDR3 contains 14 residues. Trimming took off 2 bases at V and 1 base at J, with 9 bases between the two ends. The germline gives CDR1 SGHKS, CDR2 YYEKEE (reference sequence). CDR3 in DNA: TGTGCCAGCAGCTTAAGATCCCTCCAAGAGACCCAGTACTTC. This codes for CASSLRSLQETQYF.

The V call is TRBV19, the J call TRBJ2-7, with D uncertain. Trimming took 3 bases from V and 7 from J, leaving 7 bases between them. Germline-derived CDR1 and CDR2 are LNHDA and SQIVND (reference sequence). The CDR3 consists of 11 residues. In DNA form, the CDR3 reads TGTGCCAGTAGTATGGGCTGGGAGCAGTACTTC. Protein product: CASSMGWEQYF.

V and J are TRBV2 and TRBJ2-1; possibly TRBD1 for D (6 bases). The CDR3 covers 14 residues. With 6 bases removed from V and 9 bases from J, the gap between germline ends came to 18 bases. In germline, CDR1 is SNHLY, CDR2 FYNNEI. CDR3 loop: CASSEGHLPGEQFF. In nucleotides, the CDR3 is TGTGCCAGCAGCGAGGGACACCTCCCCGGTGAGCAGTTCTTC. The variable domain in full, completed from reference TRBV2 and TRBJ2-1, reads EPEVTQTPSHQVTQMGQEVILRCVPISNHLYFYWYRQILGQKVEFLVSFYNNEISEKSEIFDDQFSVERPDGSNFTLKIRSTKLEDSAMYFCASSEGHLPGEQFFGPGTRLTVL.

In its sample, this clone was seen once. The CDR3 region is CASSLGQTTPETQYF. CDR3 bases: TGTGCCAGCAGTTTGGGGCAGACGACTCCAGAGACCCAGTACTTC. The rearrangement links TRBV28 to TRBJ2-5, with a possible D match to TRBD1 (5 bases). V was pared by 3 bases and J by 4 bases, with 15 bases between. The germline V gene encodes CDR1 MDHEN and CDR2 SYDVKM. CDR3 size: 15 residues.

This clone was found once. The CDR3 DNA is TGTGCCAGCAGCGTAGGCAATAGCGGGAAATACGAGCAGTACTTC. It is translated as CASSVGNSGKYEQYF. V gene TRBV9 combines with J gene TRBJ2-7; 8 bases are a match to TRBD2. Germline V gene lookup returns CDR1 SGDLS and CDR2 YYNGEE. The CDR3 has 15 amino acids. The V gene end was trimmed by 0 bases and the J gene end by 4 bases; junction bases not matched to a gene: 6. Complete variable domain (other parts from reference TRBV9 and TRBJ2-7): DSGVTQTPKHLITATGQRVTLRCSPRSGDLSVYWYQQSLDQGLQFLIQYYNGEERAKGNILERFSAQQFPDLHSELNLSSLELGDSALYFCASSVGNSGKYEQYFGPGTRLTVT.

V usage is TRBV11-3 and J usage is TRBJ2-3; 9 nucleotides align to TRBD2. Germline V CDR1 and CDR2: SGHNT, YENEEA. V was pared by 2 bases and J by 0 bases, with 12 bases of the junction left unmatched. The CDR3 runs to 19 residues. CDR3 region: CASSLKLSGLAQSTDTQYF. The CDR3 coding sequence is TGTGCCAGCAGCTTAAAACTCTCTGGACTAGCGCAAAGCACAGATACGCAGTATTTT.

The chain carries TRBV2 and TRBJ2-7, with D tentatively TRBD1 (7 bases). CDR1 is SNHLY, CDR2 FYNNEI, per germline. The CDR3 consists of 16 residues. V lost 6 bases, J lost 0 bases, and 18 bases lay in between. CDR3 in DNA: TGTGCCAGCAGAGCGACAGGGAGGTCCATCTCCTACGAGCAGTACTTC. It translates to CASRATGRSISYEQYF. Full variable domain (missing parts from reference TRBV2 and TRBJ2-7): EPEVTQTPSHQVTQMGQEVILRCVPISNHLYFYWYRQILGQKVEFLVSFYNNEISEKSEIFDDQFSVERPDGSNFTLKIRSTKLEDSAMYFCASRATGRSISYEQYFGPGTRLTVT.

V usage is TRBV28 and J usage is TRBJ2-5; D is unresolved. CDR1 is MDHEN, CDR2 SYDVKM, per germline. Trimming took off 5 bases at V and 3 bases at J, with 4 bases between the two ends. The CDR3 sequence is 11 residues long. CDR3 in amino acids: CASSKKETQYF. The CDR3 DNA follows: TGTGCCAGCAGTAAGAAAGAGACCCAGTACTTC.

The chain recombines TRBV28 with TRBJ2-7, with TRBD1 matching over 8 bases. The germline V gene has CDR1 MDHEN and CDR2 SYDVKM. Trimming removed 4 bases from V and 5 bases from J; junction bases left unmatched: 1. The CDR3 has 12 residues. CDR3 DNA: TGTGCCAGCAGTTCGACAGGGGACGAGCAGTACTTC. Protein sequence: CASSSTGDEQYF. The whole variable domain, filled in from reference TRBV28 and TRBJ2-7, reads DVKVTQSSRYLVKRTGEKVFLECVQDMDHENMFWYRQDPGLGLRLIYFSYDVKMKEKGDIPEGYSVSREKKERFSLILESASTNQTSMYLCASSSTGDEQYFGPGTRLTVT.

This chain links TRBV3-1 (or the pseudogene TRBV3-2) with TRBJ2-3; TRBD2 might be the D (5 bases). The germline V and J ends were trimmed by 0 bases and 4 bases, with 14 bases remaining between them. The CDR3 has 16 residues. Germline V lookup: CDR1 LGHDT, CDR2 YNNKEL (reference sequence). In DNA form, the CDR3 reads TGTGCCAGCAGCCAAGACATCGGGGTTCTCGCAGATACGCAGTATTTT. This sequence encodes CASSQDIGVLADTQYF.

The V gene is TRBV29-1, the J gene TRBJ2-1; D might be TRBD2 (6 bases). Trimming stripped 0 bases from V and 2 bases from J, with 11 bases between. This CDR3 contains 15 residues. CDR1 is SQVTM, CDR2 ANQGSEA, per germline. The CDR3 region has the DNA TGCAGCGTTGAAGAGGAGGGGTTGGCCTACAATGAGCAGTTCTTC. This encodes CSVEEEGLAYNEQFF.

The rearrangement joins TRBV28 to TRBJ1-1, with D perhaps matching TRBD1 (5 bases). The CDR3 spans 20 residues. The V gene lost 2 bases and the J gene lost 2 bases, with 27 bases spanning the gap. Germline V gives CDR1 MDHEN, CDR2 SYDVKM. The DNA of the CDR3 is TGTGCCAGCAGTTTAGGCTCTGGGTGGTTTCTCTCGACAGAAAACACTGAAGCTTTCTTT. The encoded protein is CASSLGSGWFLSTENTEAFF.

The chain combines TRBV14 with TRBJ2-2; 12 positions agree with TRBD2. Trimming at V came to 3 bases and at J to 6 bases, leaving 8 bases not matched to a gene. CDR1 is SGHDN, CDR2 FVKESK, per germline. This CDR3 region has 17 residues. The CDR3 DNA reads TGTGCCAGCAGCCACGACGCACTAGCGGGAGGCCCCGGGGAGCTGTTTTTT. Translation gives CASSHDALAGGPGELFF.